This T cell receptor beta chain was sequenced in a study of blood T cell repertoires in COVID-19. Turning to the study itself: Collection of acute and convalescent COVID-19 samples took place in the United States, Italy and Spain. Sample material is recorded as cDNA or gDNA derived from T cells, B-cell-depleted T cells, or PBMCs.

Per the germline V gene, CDR1 is LNHDA and CDR2 is SQIVND (reference sequence). This CDR3 region has 14 residues. The V and J ends lost 4 bases and 2 bases respectively, with 9 bases between them. Seattle-derived patients entered the study during active infection and were followed longitudinally. In the authors' workflow: Estimation of nucleated cell counts was performed using reference gene primer amplification. The protocol was immunoSEQ multiplex PCR, while the TCRdb copy is restricted to in-frame clones and leaves out a portion. V, J and clone size derive from that table, while D and trimming were established from the DNA sequence. Among 150,000 to 200,000 clones, 85% were seen once, and the ten largest hold 5.4%.

The chain employs TRBV19 and TRBJ1-5, with a weak D call TRBD1 (6 bases). The receptor comes from a woman aged 50 to 60 with COVID-19, enrolled during active disease. Source material: peripheral blood. The CDR3 is CASSNSGGNQPQHF. CDR3 coding DNA: TGTGCCAGTAGTAATTCAGGGGGCAATCAGCCCCAGCATTTT.